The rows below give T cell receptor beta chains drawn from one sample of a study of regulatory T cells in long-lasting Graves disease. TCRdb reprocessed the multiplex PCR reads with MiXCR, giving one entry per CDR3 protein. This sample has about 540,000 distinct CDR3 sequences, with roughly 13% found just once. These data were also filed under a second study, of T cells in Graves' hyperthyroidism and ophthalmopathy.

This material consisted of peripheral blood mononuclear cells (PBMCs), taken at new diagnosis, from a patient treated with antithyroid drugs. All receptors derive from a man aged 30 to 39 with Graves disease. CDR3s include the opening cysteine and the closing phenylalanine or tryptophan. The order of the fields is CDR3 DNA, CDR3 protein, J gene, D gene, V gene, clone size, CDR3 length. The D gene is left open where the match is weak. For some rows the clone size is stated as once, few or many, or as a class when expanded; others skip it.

DNA: TGTGCCCGAGGTAGGGGTCATCATACGCAGTATTTT
CDR3: CARGRGHHTQYF
J: TRBJ2-3
D: NA
V: TRBV6-1
size: few
length: 12

DNA: TGTGCCAGCTCACCCGGACTAGCGGGAGTGAATGAGCAGTTCTTC
CDR3: CASSPGLAGVNEQFF
J: TRBJ2-1
D: TRBD2
V: TRBV2
size: many
length: 15

DNA: TGTGCTAGTGGTTTGGACGTAAACACTGAAGCTTTCTTT
CDR3: CASGLDVNTEAFF
J: TRBJ1-1
D: NA
V: TRBV12-5
size: many
length: 13

DNA: TGTGCCAGCAGCCAAGAACAGGGGCCCGGGGCCAACGTCCTGACTTTC
CDR3: CASSQEQGPGANVLTF
J: TRBJ2-6
D: TRBD1
V: TRBV14
size: many
length: 16

DNA: TGTGCCAGCCGGAGGGACGCAACTAATGAAAAACTGTTTTTT
CDR3: CASRRDATNEKLFF
J: TRBJ1-4
D: NA
V: TRBV11-2
size: many
length: 14

DNA: TGTGCCAGCAGCCCCAGTGGACTAGCGAGAGCTGGGGCCAACGTCCTGACTTTC
CDR3: CASSPSGLARAGANVLTF
J: TRBJ2-6
D: TRBD2
V: TRBV7-2
size: many
length: 18

DNA: TGCAGTGCTAGAGATTATGGAGGGTCCTACGAGCAGTACTTC
CDR3: CSARDYGGSYEQYF
J: TRBJ2-7
D: NA
V: TRBV20-1
size: many
length: 14

DNA: TGTGCCACCAGTGATTTAGCCAGGGGCGATTACAATGAGCAGTTCTTC
CDR3: CATSDLARGDYNEQFF
J: TRBJ2-1
D: NA
V: TRBV24-1
size: many
length: 16

DNA: TGTGCCAGCAGTTTTTGGACGAACACTGAAGCTTTCTTT
CDR3: CASSFWTNTEAFF
J: TRBJ1-1
D: NA
V: TRBV12-3/TRBV12-4
size: many
length: 13

DNA: TGTGCCAGTAGTTCCGGGACAGGGCGGACCGGGGAGCTGTTTTTT
CDR3: CASSSGTGRTGELFF
J: TRBJ2-2
D: TRBD1
V: TRBV19
size: few
length: 15

DNA: TGCGCCAGCAGCCAAAGGACAGGGTTGGGAGCCCAGTACTTC
CDR3: CASSQRTGLGAQYF
J: TRBJ2-5
D: TRBD1
V: TRBV5-1
size: NA
length: 14

DNA: TGCGCCAGCAGCCAAAGCGGGAGGGCCCCCGGGGAGCTGTTTTTT
CDR3: CASSQSGRAPGELFF
J: TRBJ2-2
D: TRBD2
V: TRBV4-1
size: NA
length: 15

DNA: TGTGCCAGTAGTATTTTGGGGCAGGGACGGACTGAAGCTTTCTTT
CDR3: CASSILGQGRTEAFF
J: TRBJ1-1
D: NA
V: TRBV19
size: NA
length: 15

DNA: TGTGCCACCAGCAGAGACGGGACCCTGTATGGCTACACCTTC
CDR3: CATSRDGTLYGYTF
J: TRBJ1-2
D: NA
V: TRBV15
size: few
length: 14

DNA: TGTGCCATCAGTGAGACGGGGCATCATGGAGAGACCCAGTACTTC
CDR3: CAISETGHHGETQYF
J: TRBJ2-5
D: NA
V: TRBV10-3
size: many
length: 15

DNA: TGTGCCTGGAATCTAGCGGGAGCCCACGAGCAGTACTTC
CDR3: CAWNLAGAHEQYF
J: TRBJ2-7
D: TRBD2
V: TRBV30
size: many
length: 13